The 26 T cell receptor beta chains presented below share a single source sample, sequenced in a study of blood T cell repertoires in COVID-19. Using immunoSEQ multiplex PCR, the repertoire was profiled, and TCRdb retains in-frame clones only, with some absent. The sample includes roughly 290,000 clones, roughly nine tenths of them seen just once. The sample taken for sequencing was PBMCs or T cells enriched from blood (not recorded which). The origin of the receptors is a woman aged 40 to 50 who had recovered from COVID-19.

The chain links TRBV27 to TRBJ1-5, with D possibly being TRBD1 (6 bases). The CDR3 has 16 residues. CDR1 is MNHEY, CDR2 SMNVEV, per germline (reference sequence). V dropped 9 bases and J dropped 6 bases, with 24 bases sitting between them. The CDR3 here is CASTPAGPGGRQPQHF. Here the CDR3 DNA reads TGTGCCAGTACCCCCGCAGGCCCGGGGGGGCGTCAGCCCCAGCATTTT.

The chain links TRBV7-2 to TRBJ1-5; a possible D gene is TRBD1 (6 bases). There are 17 residues in the CDR3. With 5 bases removed from V and 0 bases from J, the gap between germline ends came to 17 bases. From germline, CDR1 is SGHTA and CDR2 FQGNSA. The CDR3 protein is CASSASGGLYSNQPQHF. The DNA of the CDR3 is TGTGCCAGCAGCGCTAGCGGGGGGCTTTATAGCAATCAGCCCCAGCATTTT.

CDR3 in amino acids: CASSLELTVQETQYF. CDR3 nucleotides: TGTGCCAGCAGCTTAGAGCTGACAGTTCAAGAGACCCAGTACTTC. This chain joins TRBV7-2 and TRBJ2-5; a possible D gene is TRBD1 (5 bases). Trimming left V 1 base short and J 2 bases short, with 11 bases between. Germline V gives CDR1 SGHTA, CDR2 FQGNSA. The length of the CDR3 is 15 residues.

Comments on this clone: Without the conserved terminal phenylalanine or tryptophan, this CDR3 likely stems from a read error. The DNA is omitted, as the CDR3 cannot be located on it reliably, and the CDR3 follows TCRdb's listing. The chain links TRBV10-3 to TRBJ2-7; TRBD2, the D gene given by the table, was not confirmed from the DNA. Germline V gives CDR1 ENHRY, CDR2 SYGVKD. The CDR3 is 11 amino acids long, termini counted. CDR3 sequence: CAISRTSGRAD.

The gene calls are TRBV3-1 (or the pseudogene TRBV3-2) and TRBJ2-1, with 10 bases aligning to TRBD2. With 3 bases clipped from V and 2 bases from J, the junction kept 4 bases outside the gene matches. The CDR3 has 16 residues. Germline V lookup: CDR1 LGHDT, CDR2 YNNKEL (reference sequence). CDR3 in amino acids: CASSHLTSGTYNEQFF. The DNA for the CDR3 is TGTGCCAGCAGCCATTTAACTAGCGGGACCTACAATGAGCAGTTCTTC.

The chain has TRBV19 and TRBJ2-1; perhaps TRBD2 as D (5 bases). V lost 4 bases to trimming and J lost 5 bases, with 9 bases between them. The length of the CDR3 is 13 residues. The germline CDR1 and CDR2 sequences are LNHDA and SQIVND (reference sequence). CDR3 coding DNA: TGTGCCAGTAGTAGAGGAGGTAACAATGAGCAGTTCTTC. This codes for CASSRGGNNEQFF. Supplemented by reference TRBV19 and TRBJ2-1, the full variable domain reads DGGITQSPKYLFRKEGQNVTLSCEQNLNHDAMYWYRQDPGQGLRLIYYSQIVNDFQKGDIAEGYSVSREKKESFPLTVTSAQKNPTAFYLCASSRGGNNEQFFGPGTRLTVL.

The chain employs TRBV27 and TRBJ1-2; 8 positions match TRBD1. J lost 4 bases, V lost 4 bases, and 8 bases had no gene match. The germline gives CDR1 MNHEY, CDR2 SMNVEV (reference sequence). This CDR3 has 15 residues. As DNA, the CDR3 is TGTGCCAGCAGTTCCCCCGGACAGGGTGGCTATGGCTACACCTTC. It translates to CASSSPGQGGYGYTF.

This sequence joins TRBV7-9 and TRBJ1-4; D not resolved. V was pared by 5 bases and J by 2 bases, with 9 bases between. From germline, CDR1 is SEHNR and CDR2 FQNEAQ (reference sequence). This CDR3 is 14 amino acids long. The CDR3 protein is CASSPSVTNEKLFF. CDR3 coding DNA: TGTGCCAGCAGCCCCTCCGTCACTAATGAAAAACTGTTTTTT.

This clone came up many times. The chain is built from TRBV28 and TRBJ2-2; TRBD1 aligns across 7 bases. The J segment lost 6 bases and the V segment lost 5 bases, leaving 6 bases of the junction unmatched. This CDR3 has 14 amino acids. Germline V gives CDR1 MDHEN, CDR2 SYDVKM. This CDR3 is CASSHSRGSGELFF. The CDR3 DNA reads TGTGCCAGCAGTCACTCCAGGGGGTCCGGGGAGCTGTTTTTT.

CDR3 nucleotides: TGTGCCAGCAGCTTAGAGCGGGAGGGCCTCGGTGAGCAGTTCTTC. Translation gives CASSLEREGLGEQFF. The chain uses TRBV11-2 and TRBJ2-1, with 9 bases lining up with TRBD2. V trimming: 0 bases; J trimming: 9 bases; junction bases outside the gene matches: 6. The germline CDR1 and CDR2 sequences are SGHAT and FQNNGV. CDR3 length: 15 amino acids.

The rearrangement joins TRBV20-1 to TRBJ1-2; D unclear. The CDR3 runs to 12 residues. CDR1 and CDR2 (germline): DFQATT, SNEGSKA (reference sequence). The ends were cut back, 3 bases at V and 3 bases at J, with 8 bases in the middle. CDR3 amino acids: CSASSGYYGYTF. The CDR3 DNA follows: TGCAGTGCTAGTAGCGGGTACTATGGCTACACCTTC.

The CDR3, as DNA: TGTGCCAGCAACTCTCCCCGGCGGGGGGCGCGAGGCTACACCTTC. This codes for CASNSPRRGARGYTF. V gene TRBV21-1 combines with J gene TRBJ1-2. TRBV21-1 represents a pseudogene. This CDR3 spans 15 amino acids.

The J gene is TRBJ1-6, the V gene TRBV2; 8 nucleotides align to TRBD1. CDR1 and CDR2 (germline): SNHLY, FYNNEI. This CDR3 comprises 15 residues. With V trimmed by 8 bases and J by 5 bases, 8 bases remained unmatched. The CDR3 spells CASGQQGVNNSPLHF. In DNA form, the CDR3 reads TGTGCCAGCGGACAACAGGGGGTGAATAATTCACCCCTCCACTTT.

J is TRBJ1-5 and V is TRBV6-1; 8 bases line up with TRBD1. This CDR3 has 15 residues. The V segment lost 3 bases and the J segment 5 bases; nucleotides outside the gene matches: 6. Germline V gene data show CDR1 as MNHNS and CDR2 as SASEGT. The CDR3 here is CASSEVDRGHQPQHF. The CDR3 DNA reads as TGTGCCAGCAGTGAGGTTGACAGGGGTCATCAGCCCCAGCATTTT.

The chain has TRBV4-1 and TRBJ2-7; 11 bases align to TRBD2. The CDR3 is made up of 16 amino acids. Germline assignment: CDR1 MGHRA and CDR2 YSYEKL. The junction had 8 bases not matched to a gene; V was cut back by 1 base and J by 6 bases. CDR3 region: CASSQGSLAGVSEQYF. The CDR3 nucleotides read TGCGCCAGCAGCCAAGGGTCACTAGCGGGAGTCTCCGAGCAGTACTTC.

The J gene is TRBJ2-1, the V gene TRBV6-5; 13 positions agree with TRBD2. The germline V gene has CDR1 MNHEY and CDR2 SVGAGI. This CDR3 is built from 15 residues. V was pared by 5 bases and J by 6 bases, with 4 bases of the junction left unmatched. CDR3 in DNA: TGTGCCAGCAGTCCCGGACTAGCGGGGGCCAATGAGCAGTTCTTC. This sequence encodes CASSPGLAGANEQFF.

The rearrangement links TRBV28 to TRBJ1-2, with D hard to call. V was clipped by 2 bases and J by 7 bases, with 11 bases between them. CDR1 and CDR2 (germline): MDHEN, SYDVKM. The CDR3 covers 13 residues. Written as DNA, the CDR3 is TGTGCCAGCAGTTTAACCCGCAGTGGTGGCTACACCTTC. Protein: CASSLTRSGGYTF.

The gene calls are TRBV2 and TRBJ2-3; D not resolved. This CDR3 comprises 14 residues. V was trimmed by 4 bases and J by 3 bases, leaving 11 bases between them. Germline CDR1 SNHLY, CDR2 FYNNEI. The CDR3 sequence: CASSGLLITDTQYF. CDR3 coding DNA: TGTGCCAGCAGTGGACTCCTTATAACAGATACGCAGTATTTT.

The chain joins TRBV7-9 to TRBJ1-3; D gene ambiguous. Germline assignment: CDR1 SEHNR and CDR2 FQNEAQ (reference sequence). Trimming cost V 7 bases and J 3 bases, with 10 bases left between them. This CDR3 region has 13 residues. Here the CDR3 reads CASIDIVGNTIYF. In DNA, the CDR3 is TGTGCCAGCATCGACATCGTTGGAAACACCATATATTTT.

The V and J genes are TRBV19 and TRBJ2-7, with 7 bases that match TRBD1. The CDR3 has 15 residues. Germline V lookup: CDR1 LNHDA, CDR2 SQIVND (reference sequence). Trimming removed 6 bases from V and 2 bases from J; junction bases left unmatched: 10. The CDR3 here is CASRWSGRGTYEQYF. The CDR3 bases are TGTGCCAGTAGATGGAGCGGCAGGGGGACCTACGAGCAGTACTTC.

The chain recombines TRBV7-9 with TRBJ2-1, with TRBD2 matching over 11 bases. CDR1 and CDR2 from the germline V gene are SEHNR and FQNEAQ (reference sequence). The CDR3 covers 15 residues. Losses at the gene ends were 4 bases for V and 5 bases for J; bases not matched to a gene: 4. The CDR3 here is CASSSLAGEDNEQFF. CDR3 in DNA: TGTGCCAGCAGCTCACTAGCGGGAGAGGACAATGAGCAGTTCTTC.

V and J are TRBV11-1 and TRBJ2-1; weak D call: TRBD1 (6 bases). Germline V gene data show CDR1 as SGHAT and CDR2 as FQDESV (reference sequence). V was cut by 5 bases and J by 7 bases, with 9 bases left in between. The CDR3 spans 12 residues. The CDR3 DNA follows: TGTGCCAGCAGCCAAGACAGGAATGAGCAGTTCTTC. It encodes CASSQDRNEQFF.

The chain links TRBV4-3 to TRBJ2-2; perhaps TRBD1 as D (6 bases). Germline CDR1 reads LGHNA; CDR2 reads YSLEER. The CDR3 covers 18 residues. V lost 0 bases to trimming and J lost 7 bases, with 21 bases between them. The CDR3 is CASSQEYSGRGRFGELFF. As DNA, the CDR3 is TGCGCCAGCAGCCAAGAGTATTCCGGCAGGGGCAGATTCGGGGAGCTGTTTTTT.

The CDR3 DNA is TGCGCCAGCAGCGATCTAGCGGGATCGAACATTCAGTACTTC. Its protein product is CASSDLAGSNIQYF. The chain links TRBV5-1 to TRBJ2-4; 9 nucleotides agree with TRBD2. This CDR3 spans 14 amino acids. The V and J ends lost 4 bases and 7 bases, in that order; junction bases with no gene match: 6. The germline CDR1 and CDR2 sequences are SGHRS and YFSETQ.

CDR3 nucleotides: TGTGCCAGCAGCGCCAGGGGGATCGACACCGGGGAGCTGTTTTTT. It is translated as CASSARGIDTGELFF. The chain links TRBV9 to TRBJ2-2, with 7 positions matching TRBD1. V lost 3 bases, J lost 3 bases, and 5 bases stayed unmatched. Per the germline V gene, CDR1 is SGDLS and CDR2 is YYNGEE. The CDR3 is made up of 15 amino acids.

The V gene is TRBV6-5, the J gene TRBJ1-2, with 9 bases lining up with TRBD1. Germline V gene data show CDR1 as MNHEY and CDR2 as SVGAGI. The CDR3 has 15 residues. Losses at the gene ends were 1 base for V and 4 bases for J; bases not matched to a gene: 4. The CDR3 DNA reads TGTGCCAGCAGTTACTACAGGGGGCTATCCTATGGCTACACCTTC. Its translation is CASSYYRGLSYGYTF.